This entry concerns a single T cell receptor beta chain. CDR3 length: 17 amino acids. Germline-derived CDR1 and CDR2 are WNHNN and SYGVQD (reference sequence). Deletions cut 0 bases from V and 2 bases from J, with 15 bases between. This table comes from immunoSEQ multiplex PCR, and its TCRdb copy is limited to in-frame clones, with some not included. The sample lists under 150,000 clones, just under 95% occurring once. This specimen belongs to a study of T cell responses to AZD1222 COVID-19 vaccine. This clonotype originated in an adult who received the AZD1222 COVID-19 vaccine. The chain couples TRBV10-1 to TRBJ2-3, with D tentatively TRBD2 (5 bases). The sequences come from peripheral blood, collected 28 days after the second AZD1222 dose. This chain's CDR3 is CASSESEASSHTDTQYF. Written as DNA, the CDR3 is TGCGCCAGCAGTGAGTCGGAGGCTAGCAGTCACACAGATACGCAGTATTTT.